This is a list of T cell receptor beta chains from one sample in a study of beta chain features in type 1 diabetes. Sequencing used immunoSEQ multiplex PCR; TCRdb keeps in-frame clones, though not all of them. The sample has around 130,000 clones; around 9% are singletons. The sequencing input was central memory CD4+ T cells from blood. The receptors come from a man aged 30-40 years with type 1 diabetes. Both conserved end residues are part of each CDR3. D genes are given only for firm matches. Only some rows state a clone size, as once, few, many or a class for expanded clones.

>.|TRBJ2-2|TRBV6-5|TRBD1|14
TGTGCCAGCTCGTGGGACAGGGTTACCGGGGAGCTGTTTTTT
CASSWDRVTGELFF
>.|TRBJ2-2|TRBV5-4|.|15
TGTGCCAGCAGCTGGGGTGAGGGGGTCACCGGGGAGCTGTTTTTT
CASSWGEGVTGELFF
>.|TRBJ2-6|TRBV27|.|15
TGTGCCAGCAGTCTAAAATTCTCTGGGGCCAACGTCCTGACTTTC
CASSLKFSGANVLTF
>.|TRBJ2-7|TRBV29-1|.|17
TGCAGCGTTGGAGGCTTAACAACGGGGACACCGTCCTACGAGCAGTACTTC
CSVGGLTTGTPSYEQYF
>.|TRBJ1-6|TRBV29-1|.|13
TGCAGCGTTGTGGAGGGCGCTGGCTCACCCCTCCACTTT
CSVVEGAGSPLHF
>few|TRBJ2-1|TRBV28|TRBD1|15
TGTGCCAGCACCCCGGACAGGGAAAGGTACAATGAGCAGTTCTTC
CASTPDRERYNEQFF
>.|TRBJ1-5|TRBV7-2|.|13
TGTGCCAGCAGCTACCGGGGGGGCCAGCCCCAGCATTTT
CASSYRGGQPQHF
>few|TRBJ2-7|TRBV7-2|.|14
TGTGCCAGCAGCCCGCGGACAGTCTCCTACGAGCAGTACTTC
CASSPRTVSYEQYF
>.|TRBJ2-2|TRBV4-1|TRBD2|17
TGCGCCAGCACCTCTCCGGGACTAGCAAGGCACACCGGGGAGCTGTTTTTT
CASTSPGLARHTGELFF
>.|TRBJ1-1|TRBV4-1|.|15
TGCGCCAGCAGCCAGGACAGTCAAGGATGGACTGAAGCTTTCTTT
CASSQDSQGWTEAFF
>.|TRBJ1-1|TRBV29-1|TRBD1|13
TGCAGCGTTCGACAGGGGTTGAACACTGAAGCTTTCTTT
CSVRQGLNTEAFF
>few|TRBJ1-1|TRBV29-1|.|12
TGCAGCGTAACAGACATGAACACTGAAGCTTTCTTT
CSVTDMNTEAFF
>.|TRBJ2-5|TRBV5-4|.|14
TGTGCCAGCAGCTTGCAGGGTAGTATGGAGACCCAGTACTTC
CASSLQGSMETQYF
>.|TRBJ2-5|TRBV18|TRBD1|13
TGTGCCAGCTCACTTAGACAGGGAGAGACCCAGTACTTC
CASSLRQGETQYF
>.|TRBJ2-7|TRBV14|.|16
TGTGCCAGCAGCCAATTAAACAGATTCGGCCATTTCGAGCAGTACTTC
CASSQLNRFGHFEQYF
>.|TRBJ1-2|TRBV20-1|.|11
TGCAGTGCTAGAGATGGCAATGGCTACACCTTC
CSARDGNGYTF
>few|TRBJ2-7|TRBV5-6|TRBD1|13
TGTGCCAGCAGAGAGGGGGCTTACTACGAGCAGTACTTC
CASREGAYYEQYF
>.|TRBJ2-3|TRBV29-1|.|12
TGCAGCGTAGGGTCGGGGGGCGATACGCAGTATTTT
CSVGSGGDTQYF
>few|TRBJ2-1|TRBV14|.|15
TGTGCCAGCAGCCGCCTGGGGCAGGGTTTGCATGAGCAGTTCTTC
CASSRLGQGLHEQFF
>few|TRBJ2-5|TRBV14|TRBD2|19
TGTGCCAGCAGCCAAACGGTTGCAGCGGGGGGCTCCCACCAAGAGACCCAGTACTTC
CASSQTVAAGGSHQETQYF
>.|TRBJ1-1|TRBV28|.|14
TGTGCCAGCAGTCCGGGGGATAGGGACACTGAAGCTTTCTTT
CASSPGDRDTEAFF
>few|TRBJ1-1|TRBV7-2|.|14
TGTGCCAGCACTCCCCGCGGGGGGGATCCTGAAGCTTTCTTT
CASTPRGGDPEAFF